This TCR beta chain comes out of a study of regulatory T cells in long-lasting Graves disease. Points from the study as a whole: Graves' patients with persistent disease showed TCR diversity lower than patients newly diagnosed.

Germline CDR1 and CDR2: LNHNV and YYDKDF (reference sequence). The CDR3 loop spans 15 amino acids. V was clipped by 0 bases and J by 5 bases, with 13 bases between them. This clonotype came up many times. The antigen remains undetermined. TCR beta libraries were built with iRepertoire HTBI primers and Arm-PCR of CDR3 regions. Each CDR3 protein gets one entry after TCRdb re-called the multiplex PCR reads with MiXCR. The table has some 250,000 distinct CDR3 sequences, 20% to 25% seen once. As for time point: newly diagnosed GD, antithyroid drugs for less than 3 months. After RNA was extracted from PBMCs, the TCR library was made from it.

The receptor was derived from a female donor with Graves disease. The source material was peripheral blood mononuclear cells (PBMCs), sampled at new diagnosis, from a patient treated with antithyroid drugs. The V and J genes are TRBV15 and TRBJ1-1; the D gene is possibly TRBD1 (5 bases). This CDR3 reads CATSRDRLGGTEAFF. As DNA, the CDR3 is TGTGCCACCAGCAGAGATCGTCTGGGGGGAACTGAAGCTTTCTTT.